One and the same sample provided the 16 T cell receptor beta chains below, sequenced in a study of T cells in Graves' hyperthyroidism and ophthalmopathy (dated by TCRdb to about 2019). To prepare the library, multiplex PCR was applied. The sequencer listed for this sample is Illumina HiSeq 2000. TCR beta CDR3 regions were amplified from RNA transcripts. The TCR CDR3 was subjected to a first round of RT-PCR using the HTBI primer set and the Qiagen OneStep RT-PCR kit. The public reads were reanalyzed by TCRdb: fastp trimming at Q25, MiXCR alignment, in-frame beta chains only. Merged by CDR3 protein, the rows form single entries marked with the most common genes and DNA. The sample profile shows under 550,000 distinct CDR3 sequences; just under 20% of them were found once. 47% of the sample is taken by the ten largest. Sample: blood. The receptors stem from a man aged 40-49 years with Graves' ophthalmopathy.

This clonotype was recorded many times. The V gene is TRBV2, the J gene TRBJ2-2, with D unclear. This CDR3 has 13 residues. The V gene's germline CDR1 is SNHLY and CDR2 FYNNEI. V was clipped by 0 bases and J by 8 bases, with 7 bases between them. The CDR3 region is CASSEAVVGELFF. CDR3 in DNA: TGTGCCAGCAGTGAAGCGGTCGTTGGGGAGCTGTTTTTT. Together with reference TRBV2 and TRBJ2-2, the CDR3 gives the full variable domain: EPEVTQTPSHQVTQMGQEVILRCVPISNHLYFYWYRQILGQKVEFLVSFYNNEISEKSEIFDDQFSVERPDGSNFTLKIRSTKLEDSAMYFCASSEAVVGELFFGEGSRLTVL.

The V call is TRBV14, the J call TRBJ1-6; TRBD1 aligns across 9 bases. The trim removed 6 bases at V and 9 bases at J, leaving 6 bases unmatched. This CDR3 region has 14 residues. CDR1 and CDR2 from the germline V gene are SGHDN and FVKESK. The DNA for the CDR3 is TGTGCCAGCAGTCGTCTGACAGGGGGTTCACCCCTCCACTTT. This gives the protein CASSRLTGGSPLHF.

This clonotype was detected only a few times. The J gene is TRBJ1-6, the V gene TRBV5-8; D not certain. The germline gives CDR1 SGHTS, CDR2 YDEGEE. This CDR3 comprises 12 residues. V dropped 0 bases and J dropped 12 bases, with 7 bases sitting between them. DNA of the CDR3: TGTGCCAGCAGCTTGGGCTCTGGACCCCTCCACTTT. Translation gives CASSLGSGPLHF.

In DNA form, the CDR3 reads TGCGCCACCTCAGCGGGGGTCACAGATACGCAGTATTTT. Translation: CATSAGVTDTQYF. The rearrangement links TRBV10-1 to TRBJ2-3, with 8 positions matching TRBD2. V lost 10 bases to trimming and J lost 2 bases; unmatched junction nucleotides: 5. Germline V gene sequence: CDR1 WNHNN, CDR2 SYGVQD (reference sequence). The CDR3 runs 13 residues.

The chain employs TRBV18 and TRBJ1-4; 7 bases align to TRBD1. This CDR3 comprises 13 residues. J gave up 6 bases and V 6 bases, and 4 bases lay outside the gene matches. Per germline, CDR1 KGHSH and CDR2 LQKENI. CDR3 protein: CASSHGQDEKLFF. The CDR3 DNA reads TGTGCCAGCTCGCACGGACAGGATGAAAAACTGTTTTTT.

The sample holds a few counts of this clonotype. The V gene is TRBV7-6, the J gene TRBJ2-5, with D tentatively TRBD1 (6 bases). The CDR3 runs to 15 residues. Between the trimmed V and J ends, which lost 7 bases and 5 bases, there was a span of 20 bases. The germline gives CDR1 SGHVS, CDR2 FNYEAQ. The CDR3 DNA is TGTGCCAGCATTCTTTCAACAGGGAAATACGAGACCCAGTACTTC. This gives the protein CASILSTGKYETQYF.

The rearrangement uses TRBV28 and TRBJ2-7, with D perhaps matching TRBD1 or TRBD2 (7 bases each). The ends were cut back, 2 bases at V and 4 bases at J, with 12 bases in the middle. Germline CDR1 reads MDHEN; CDR2 reads SYDVKM. The CDR3 spans 14 residues. In DNA form, the CDR3 reads TGTGCCAGCAGTTTAGACAGGGAGGGATACGAGCAGTACTTC. Protein sequence: CASSLDREGYEQYF.

V is TRBV6-1 and J is TRBJ1-5; no clear D gene. The germline V gene has CDR1 MNHNS and CDR2 SASEGT. The CDR3 runs to 14 residues. The V and J ends lost 6 bases and 7 bases respectively, with 16 bases between them. Here the CDR3 reads CASSRTRSEQPQHF. For the CDR3, the DNA is TGTGCCAGCAGCCGCACGAGGTCTGAACAGCCCCAGCATTTT.

The table lists this clonotype with many counts. CDR3 amino acids: CASSISGSSYNEQFF. CDR3 DNA: TGTGCCAGCAGCATTAGCGGGAGCTCCTACAATGAGCAGTTCTTC. This sequence joins TRBV7-3 and TRBJ2-1; 9 bases are a match to TRBD2. V lost 5 bases, J lost 0 bases, and 2 bases stayed unmatched. Germline V gives CDR1 SGHTA, CDR2 FQGTGA. This CDR3 is built from 15 residues. Based on the CDR3 plus reference TRBV7-3 and TRBJ2-1, the full variable domain is GAGVSQTPSNKVTEKGKYVELRCDPISGHTALYWYRQSLGQGPEFLIYFQGTGAADDSGLPNDRFFAVRPEGSVSTLKIQRTERGDSAVYLCASSISGSSYNEQFFGPGTRLTVL.

This clonotype was recorded a few times. The rearrangement links TRBV6-1 to TRBJ2-7; 9 bases are shared with TRBD2. Germline assignment: CDR1 MNHNS and CDR2 SASEGT. Trimming at V came to 7 bases and at J to 0 bases, leaving 4 bases not matched to a gene. The CDR3 has 14 residues. CDR3 coding DNA: TGTGCCAGCACCCGTAGCGGGAGCTCCTACGAGCAGTACTTC. Protein sequence: CASTRSGSSYEQYF.

In this sample, this clonotype turned up many times. The CDR3 nucleotides read TGTGCCAGCGGCGGCCCCTCGAGCAATCAGCCCCAGCATTTT. It is translated as CASGGPSSNQPQHF. V usage is TRBV9 and J usage is TRBJ1-5; no clear D gene. Trimming took off 7 bases at V and 1 base at J, with 12 bases between the two ends. Germline CDR1 and CDR2: SGDLS and YYNGEE. There are 14 residues in the CDR3.

This clonotype has ten or more counts. The chain combines TRBV3-1 with TRBJ1-2, with D unclear. CDR1 and CDR2 from the germline V gene are LGHDT and YNNKEL (reference sequence). The CDR3 runs 13 residues. The V and J ends lost 1 base and 4 bases respectively, with 7 bases between them. CDR3 nucleotide sequence: TGTGCCAGCAGCCAAGTCGAGAGCTATGGCTACACCTTC. Amino acid sequence: CASSQVESYGYTF.

This clonotype was detected ten times or more. This rearrangement joins TRBV3-1 to TRBJ1-2; 7 bases are a match to TRBD1. Germline V lookup: CDR1 LGHDT, CDR2 YNNKEL (reference sequence). The CDR3 length is 11 residues. The V and J ends lost 2 bases and 12 bases, in that order; junction bases with no gene match: 3. CDR3 bases: TGTGCCAGCAGCCAAAAGGGGGCTAACACCTTC. Translated: CASSQKGANTF.

This rearrangement joins TRBV5-1 to TRBJ1-2; maybe TRBD1 (5 bases). Trimming left V 3 bases short and J 3 bases short, with 9 bases between. Germline V gene data show CDR1 as SGHRS and CDR2 as YFSETQ. There are 13 residues in the CDR3. DNA of the CDR3: TGCGCCAGCAGCTCAGGGCTCGACTATGGCTACACCTTC. Its translation is CASSSGLDYGYTF.

This clonotype has a count of ten or more. The rearrangement uses TRBV9 and TRBJ1-1; D gene uncertain. This CDR3 is 15 amino acids long. From germline, CDR1 is SGDLS and CDR2 YYNGEE. V lost 0 bases and J 1 base, leaving 10 bases between the germline ends. As DNA, the CDR3 is TGTGCCAGCAGCGTAGGCGGCAACAAGAACACTGAAGCTTTCTTT. Amino acids: CASSVGGNKNTEAFF.

Here the CDR3 reads CASSQTQLAGPNYGYTF. CDR3 nucleotide sequence: TGCGCCAGCAGCCAGACCCAATTGGCGGGCCCAAACTATGGCTACACCTTC. This chain connects TRBV5-1 to TRBJ1-2, with no clear D. Germline CDR1 reads SGHRS; CDR2 reads YFSETQ. The CDR3 covers 17 residues. The V and J ends lost 4 bases and 2 bases respectively, with 21 bases between them.